The present TCR beta chain was sequenced within a study of blood T cells in healthy people across ages. Using a J-beta primer mix together with a sample-barcoded 5' primer, a second PCR was run for 7 to 11 cycles. CDR3-containing paired-end reads numbered at least 2.5 million in each sample. TCRdb called the 5' RACE reads again in MiXCR, with one record for every CDR3 protein. The sample holds around 600,000 distinct CDR3 sequences, around half seen once. V lost 0 bases to trimming and J lost 4 bases, with 19 bases between them. Germline-derived CDR1 and CDR2 are MNHEY and SVGAGI. The CDR3 spans 19 residues. General study findings and limits: Across the age range, TCR beta diversity per million T cells fell in a roughly linear way. Comparison with aged donors showed that long-lived donors had more naive CD4+ cells and higher diversity.

As for this clonotype: No antigen is known for it. A much larger clone lies a single base off, so this may be a read error.

Per sample, at least 6 micrograms of total RNA were extracted. Input material: blood. This sequence originates from a man aged 80 or over in good health. The genes are TRBV6-5 and TRBJ1-6, with D perhaps matching TRBD1 (5 bases). The CDR3 loop reads CASSYSNGGGTVYNSPLHF. CDR3 bases: TGTGCCAGCAGTTACTCGAACGGGGGGGGGACGGTTTATAATTCACCCCTCCACTTT.